The 26 T cell receptor beta chains given below trace back to one sample, sequenced in a study of spatial heterogeneity in lung cancer. TCRdb reprocessed the 5' RACE reads via MiXCR and lists one record per CDR3 protein. The profile shows about 32,000 distinct CDR3 sequences, more than 9% of them singletons. Regarding time point: blood at routine non-recurrence follow-up after resection. Sequenced here: PBMCs, sampled at follow-up. These receptor sequences come from a female donor with early-stage non-small cell lung cancer.

The chain has TRBV6-5 and TRBJ2-1; D is uncertain. Trimming removed 6 bases from V and 4 bases from J, with 10 bases in between. The CDR3 runs to 13 residues. Germline lookup yields CDR1 MNHEY and CDR2 SVGAGI. CDR3 region: CASSSDTYNEQFF. DNA of the CDR3: TGTGCCAGCAGCTCCGACACGTACAATGAGCAGTTCTTC.

In this sample, this clonotype turned up many times. The V call is TRBV28, the J call TRBJ2-7; a weak D match, TRBD1 (7 bases). This CDR3 contains 13 residues. The germline V and J ends were trimmed by 7 bases and 4 bases, with 14 bases remaining between them. Germline V gene data show CDR1 as MDHEN and CDR2 as SYDVKM. The CDR3 bases are TGTGCCAGCAAAAAGACAGGGACTTACGAGCAGTACTTC. Its protein is CASKKTGTYEQYF.

This clonotype was counted between two and nine times. This CDR3 reads CASSLRTGTGGGDTQYF. The CDR3 coding sequence is TGTGCCAGCAGCCTCCGGACCGGGACAGGGGGAGGAGATACGCAGTATTTT. The chain recombines TRBV14 with TRBJ2-3, with 11 nucleotides matching TRBD1. Looked up from germline, CDR1 is SGHDN and CDR2 is FVKESK. The V and J ends lost 4 bases and 5 bases, in that order; junction bases with no gene match: 11. The CDR3 totals 17 residues.

This clonotype was detected ten times or more. Mismatch with germline at one junction end may stem from a read error. The chain joins TRBV7-7 to TRBJ2-2, with D perhaps TRBD1 or TRBD2 (6 bases each). CDR3 size: 16 residues. Germline values: CDR1 SSHAT, CDR2 FNYEAQ (reference sequence). The CDR3 here is CASSPDVGGRTGELFF. The DNA for the CDR3 is TGTGCTAGCAGCCCCGACGTTGGGGGGCGGACCGGGGAGCTGTTTTTT.

This sequence joins TRBV5-1 and TRBJ2-5; 8 nucleotides match TRBD2. There are 14 residues in the CDR3. V was pared by 2 bases and J by 5 bases, with 5 bases of the junction left unmatched. Germline V gives CDR1 SGHRS, CDR2 YFSETQ. The CDR3 spells CASSFSGAAETQYF. The CDR3 DNA reads as TGCGCCAGCAGCTTTAGCGGGGCCGCGGAGACCCAGTACTTC. Drawing the rest from reference TRBV5-1 and TRBJ2-5, the complete variable domain is KAGVTQTPRYLIKTRGQQVTLSCSPISGHRSVSWYQQTPGQGLQFLFEYFSETQRNKGNFPGRFSGRQFSNSRSEMNVSTLELGDSALYLCASSFSGAAETQYFGPGTRLLVL.

In this sample, this clonotype turned up many times. The genes are TRBV6-2 or TRBV6-3 and TRBJ2-1; D is unclear. V lost 3 bases and J 8 bases, leaving 20 bases between the germline ends. CDR3 size: 16 residues. Germline CDR1 MNHEY, CDR2 SVGEGT. Written as DNA, the CDR3 is TGTGCCAGCAGTTATTCGGGCCCCATCGGGTGGGATGAGCAGTTCTTC. This translates into CASSYSGPIGWDEQFF.

This clonotype was found once. This may stem from a read error, because a much larger clone lies one nucleotide away. The J gene is TRBJ2-7, the V gene TRBV6-6, with D possibly being TRBD2 (5 bases). V was cut by 8 bases and J by 2 bases, with 16 bases left in between. In germline, CDR1 is MNHNY, CDR2 SVGAGI (reference sequence). The length of the CDR3 is 14 residues. The CDR3 reads CASGPLSGTYEQYF. DNA of the CDR3: TGTGCCAGCGGTCCCCTCTCGGGAACCTACGAGCAGTACTTC.

V and J are TRBV27 and TRBJ1-5; a weak D match, TRBD1 (5 bases). V dropped 4 bases and J dropped 3 bases, with 13 bases sitting between them. The CDR3 length is 15 residues. Germline CDR1 MNHEY, CDR2 SMNVEV (reference sequence). CDR3 protein: CASSSPGGPNQPQHF. The CDR3 DNA is TGTGCCAGCAGTTCTCCGGGGGGACCCAATCAGCCCCAGCATTTT.

This clonotype was seen ten or more times. This chain links TRBV15 with TRBJ2-7, with TRBD1 identical over 10 bases. Germline V gives CDR1 LNHNV, CDR2 YYDKDF (reference sequence). The CDR3 is 15 residues long. The V gene end was trimmed by 1 base and the J gene end by 4 bases; junction bases not matched to a gene: 4. The CDR3 DNA reads TGTGCCACCAGCAGAGGTGGGACAGGGGCGTACGAGCAGTACTTC. It is translated as CATSRGGTGAYEQYF. Full variable domain (rest looked up from reference TRBV15 and TRBJ2-7): DAMVIQNPRYQVTQFGKPVTLSCSQTLNHNVMYWYQQKSSQAPKLLFHYYDKDFNNEADTPDNFQSRRPNTSFCFLDIRSPGLGDTAMYLCATSRGGTGAYEQYFGPGTRLTVT.

This clonotype was counted a few times. This sequence may be a read error, since a much larger clone differs from it by one base. The rearrangement links TRBV24-1 to TRBJ2-2; maybe TRBD2 (5 bases). The CDR3 runs 16 residues. Germline CDR1 reads KGHDR; CDR2 reads SFDVKD. CDR3 nucleotide sequence: TGTGCCACCAGTGATTCCTACTCAGCGAACACCGGGGAGCCGTTTTTT. This encodes CATSDSYSANTGEPFF.

The gene calls are TRBV7-2 and TRBJ2-3; no firm D call. The CDR3 has 14 amino acids. CDR1 and CDR2 (germline): SGHTA, FQGNSA. Trimming stripped 7 bases from V and 1 base from J, with 12 bases between. CDR3 protein: CASKRAPRTDTQYF. The DNA of the CDR3 is TGTGCCAGCAAAAGGGCTCCACGCACAGATACGCAGTATTTT.

The V and J genes are TRBV19 and TRBJ1-5, with D unresolved. V lost 3 bases, J lost 7 bases, and 7 bases lay in between. Germline V lookup: CDR1 LNHDA, CDR2 SQIVND (reference sequence). The CDR3 has 12 residues. The CDR3 is CASSMDYQPQHF. As DNA, the CDR3 is TGTGCCAGTAGTATGGATTACCAGCCCCAGCATTTT.

This clonotype was detected ten times or more. The rearrangement uses TRBV2 and TRBJ2-5, with TRBD1 matching 8 bases. The V segment lost 7 bases and the J segment 3 bases; nucleotides outside the gene matches: 4. The CDR3 extends over 13 amino acids. The germline CDR1 and CDR2 sequences are SNHLY and FYNNEI. DNA for the CDR3: TGTGCCAGCACAGGGGGCCCAAAAGAGACCCAGTACTTC. Translated, it gives CASTGGPKETQYF.

This clonotype showed up many times. The rearrangement joins TRBV3-1 to TRBJ1-1; D gene uncertain. V was clipped by 4 bases and J by 6 bases, with 6 bases between them. This CDR3 contains 11 residues. The germline V gene has CDR1 LGHDT and CDR2 YNNKEL (reference sequence). The CDR3 protein is CASSRAAEAFF. The CDR3 coding sequence is TGTGCCAGCAGCCGGGCGGCTGAAGCTTTCTTT.

In its sample, this clonotype was seen many times. The chain recombines TRBV28 with TRBJ2-3, with TRBD2 matching over 7 bases. From germline, CDR1 is MDHEN and CDR2 SYDVKM. The V gene end was trimmed by 3 bases and the J gene end by 9 bases; junction bases not matched to a gene: 12. This CDR3 is built from 15 residues. In nucleotides, the CDR3 is TGTGCCAGCAGTTTCCAGGGAAGCGGGGCAAGAACGCAGTATTTT. This gives the protein CASSFQGSGARTQYF.

This chain connects TRBV6-5 to TRBJ2-1, with D uncertain. V was cut by 7 bases and J by 4 bases, with 20 bases left in between. This CDR3 region has 16 residues. Germline V gene data show CDR1 as MNHEY and CDR2 as SVGAGI. In DNA, the CDR3 is TGTGCCAGCACCCAACACGGCCCCTGGGCATACAATGAGCAGTTCTTC. Amino acid sequence: CASTQHGPWAYNEQFF.

This clonotype was counted only a few times. The rearrangement joins TRBV9 to TRBJ2-7; weak D call: TRBD1 (6 bases). The CDR3 length is 14 residues. The germline V gene has CDR1 SGDLS and CDR2 YYNGEE. Trimming cost V 4 bases and J 1 base, with 12 bases left between them. CDR3 sequence: CASSPSGQSYEQYF. In nucleotides, the CDR3 is TGTGCCAGCAGCCCGAGCGGACAGTCCTACGAGCAGTACTTC.

The table lists this clonotype with a few counts. V is TRBV5-1 and J is TRBJ2-5, with unresolved D. Per the germline V gene, CDR1 is SGHRS and CDR2 is YFSETQ. The CDR3 contains 15 residues. V was clipped by 3 bases and J by 5 bases, with 17 bases between them. The CDR3 DNA sequence: TGCGCCAGCAGCTCCATGACGGAAGACCTTGAGACCCAGTACTTC. Translation: CASSSMTEDLETQYF. The full variable domain, with the rest looked up from reference TRBV5-1 and TRBJ2-5, is KAGVTQTPRYLIKTRGQQVTLSCSPISGHRSVSWYQQTPGQGLQFLFEYFSETQRNKGNFPGRFSGRQFSNSRSEMNVSTLELGDSALYLCASSSMTEDLETQYFGPGTRLLVL.

The chain employs TRBV7-2 and TRBJ2-5, with 12 bases aligning to TRBD2. The CDR3 runs 16 residues. V gave up 5 bases and J gave up 0 bases; unmatched junction bases: 4. The germline V gene encodes CDR1 SGHTA and CDR2 FQGNSA. CDR3 nucleotide sequence: TGTGCCAGCAGCCTAACTAGCGGGGGGTACCAAGAGACCCAGTACTTC. This sequence encodes CASSLTSGGYQETQYF. Using reference TRBV7-2 and TRBJ2-5 for the parts outside the CDR3, the full variable domain is GAGVSQSPSNKVTEKGKDVELRCDPISGHTALYWYRQSLGQGLEFLIYFQGNSAPDKSGLPSDRFSAERTGGSVSTLTIQRTQQEDSAVYLCASSLTSGGYQETQYFGPGTRLLVL.

Comments on this clonotype: A much larger clone differs from this one at a single base, so this may be a read error. The chain couples TRBV11-2 to TRBJ2-1; the D is unclear. The germline V gene has CDR1 SGHAT and CDR2 FQNNGV. The CDR3 is made up of 15 amino acids. In DNA form, the CDR3 reads TGTGTCAGCAGCTCGTTCGGCGGATCCTACAATGAGCAGTTCTTC. It translates to CVSSSFGGSYNEQFF.

The chain joins TRBV11-3 to TRBJ1-3; 8 bases agree with TRBD1. Germline V gives CDR1 SGHNT, CDR2 YENEEA. The CDR3 is made up of 15 amino acids. V shed 5 bases, J shed 2 bases, and the junction held 5 bases outside the gene matches. The CDR3 DNA sequence: TGTGCCAGCAGCCTAGGACAGGGACCTGGAAACACCATATATTTT. Amino acid sequence: CASSLGQGPGNTIYF. Together with reference TRBV11-3 and TRBJ1-3, the CDR3 gives the full variable domain: EAGVVQSPRYKIIEKKQPVAFWCNPISGHNTLYWYLQNLGQGPELLIRYENEEAVDDSQLPKDRFSAERLKGVDSTLKIQPAELGDSAVYLCASSLGQGPGNTIYFGEGSWLTVV.

This clonotype was counted a single time. One base away lies a much larger clone, so this may be a sequencing read error. The chain carries TRBV29-1 and TRBJ2-2; D is undetermined. Germline CDR1 reads SQVTM; CDR2 reads ANQGSEA. The CDR3 is made up of 11 amino acids. The CDR3 protein is CGVGMGGELFF. The CDR3 DNA follows: TGCGGCGTTGGAATGGGGGGGGAGCTGTTTTTT.

This clonotype was counted only a few times. The chain is built from TRBV12-3 or TRBV12-4 and TRBJ2-3; D unresolved. The CDR3 is made up of 16 amino acids. The germline V and J ends were trimmed by 3 bases and 2 bases, with 15 bases remaining between them. CDR3 coding DNA: TGTGCCAGCAGTTTCCCGGGTACTACCCCCACAGATACGCAGTATTTT. Translation: CASSFPGTTPTDTQYF.

This clonotype was recorded many times. The V call is TRBV11-2, the J call TRBJ2-7, with D maybe TRBD2 (6 bases). Germline CDR1 SGHAT, CDR2 FQNNGV. The CDR3 runs 16 residues. Trimming took 5 bases from V and 3 from J, leaving 20 bases between them. The CDR3 nucleotides read TGTGCCAGCAGCCCCCCCCCGGGGGAAAGGAGCTACGAGCAGTACTTC. As protein: CASSPPPGERSYEQYF.

The rearrangement links TRBV5-4 to TRBJ2-5; perhaps TRBD2 as D (6 bases). There are 13 residues in the CDR3. The germline V gene has CDR1 SGHNT and CDR2 YYREEE (reference sequence). V gave up 0 bases and J gave up 5 bases, with 8 bases separating them. CDR3 nucleotide sequence: TGTGCCAGCAGCTTGGAACTAGCCGAGACCCAGTACTTC. It codes for CASSLELAETQYF.

The chain links TRBV16 to TRBJ2-5; D may be TRBD1 (6 bases). Trimming left V 3 bases short and J 2 bases short, with 10 bases between. Germline CDR1 and CDR2: KGHSY and FQNENV. This CDR3 contains 14 residues. CDR3 in DNA: TGTGCCAGCAGCCATTTGACAGGACAAGAGACCCAGTACTTC. It encodes CASSHLTGQETQYF.